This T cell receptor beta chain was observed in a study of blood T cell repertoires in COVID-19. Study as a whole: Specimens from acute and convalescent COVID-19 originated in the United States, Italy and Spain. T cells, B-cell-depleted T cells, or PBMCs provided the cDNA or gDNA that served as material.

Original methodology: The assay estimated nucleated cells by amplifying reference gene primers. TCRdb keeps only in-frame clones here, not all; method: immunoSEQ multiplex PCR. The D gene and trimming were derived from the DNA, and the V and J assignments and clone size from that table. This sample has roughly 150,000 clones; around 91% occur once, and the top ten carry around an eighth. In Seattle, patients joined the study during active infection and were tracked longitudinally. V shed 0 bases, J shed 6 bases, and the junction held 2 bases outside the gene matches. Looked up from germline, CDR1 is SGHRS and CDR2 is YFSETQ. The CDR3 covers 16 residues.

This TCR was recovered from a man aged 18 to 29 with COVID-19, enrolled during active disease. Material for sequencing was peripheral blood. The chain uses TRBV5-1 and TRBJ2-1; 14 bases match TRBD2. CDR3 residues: CASSLVGTSGSNEQFF. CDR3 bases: TGCGCCAGCAGCTTGGTAGGGACTAGCGGGAGCAATGAGCAGTTCTTC.